The present TCR beta chain was sequenced within a study of blood T cell repertoires in COVID-19. Study-level background: Samples came from the United States, Italy and Spain, spanning acute and convalescent COVID-19. Sources were T cells, B-cell-depleted T cells, or PBMCs; the material itself was cDNA or gDNA.

Original analysis: The authors estimated nucleated cell counts from reference gene primer amplification. TCRdb's copy holds only in-frame clones and misses some; the assay was immunoSEQ multiplex PCR. The DNA gave D and trimming, while V, J and clone size come from that table. The sample carries about 190,000 clones, about 90% recorded once. There are 15 residues in the CDR3. V was cut by 1 base and J by 2 bases, with 10 bases left in between. Per the germline V gene, CDR1 is KGHSH and CDR2 is LQKENI. Sequencing was done on a sample of peripheral blood. The chain couples TRBV18 to TRBJ2-3, with D perhaps matching TRBD2 (5 bases). The clonotype originates from a man aged 45-65 years with acute or convalescent COVID-19. CDR3 sequence: CASSPQETTTDTQYF. The CDR3 nucleotides read TGTGCCAGCTCACCACAGGAGACTACCACAGATACGCAGTATTTT. The variable domain in full, completed from reference TRBV18 and TRBJ2-3, reads NAGVMQNPRHLVRRRGQEARLRCSPMKGHSHVYWYRQLPEEGLKFMVYLQKENIIDESGMPKERFSAEFPKEGPSILRIQQVVRGDSAAYFCASSPQETTTDTQYFGPGTRLTVL.